This T cell receptor beta chain emerged from a study of shared T cell receptors in the human thymus. Only in-frame clones appear in the TCRdb table, and some are missing; sequencing was by immunoSEQ multiplex PCR. The sample records 63,000 or so clones, about 95% being singletons. The clonotype comes from a human donor. Material for sequencing was thymocytes.

The CDR3 DNA is TGTGCCAGCAGCTTTGAGGCTCAGCCCCAGCATTTT. Its translation is CASSFEAQPQHF. V usage is TRBV12-1 and J usage is TRBJ1-5. TRBV12-1 is classified as a pseudogene. CDR3 size: 12 residues.